This T cell receptor (beta chain) was captured by sequencing in a study of blood T cell repertoires in COVID-19. Assay: immunoSEQ multiplex PCR; the TCRdb copy retains only in-frame clones and omits some. The table records about 300,000 clones, 80% to 90% of them present only once. The study assigned cohorts using participant-reported clinical history. Per germline, CDR1 MNHNS and CDR2 SASEGT. There are 13 residues in the CDR3. Trimming shortened V by 2 bases and J by 10 bases, and 14 bases separated the two germline ends. Sequences were obtained from PBMCs or T cells enriched from blood (not recorded which). This chain uses TRBV6-1 with TRBJ1-2; no reliable D call. The clonotype comes from a man aged 25 to 40 who had recovered from COVID-19. The CDR3 is CASSEKVRSDYTF. Written as DNA, the CDR3 is TGTGCCAGCAGTGAAAAGGTCAGGTCGGACTACACCTTC.